This T cell receptor (beta chain) derives from a study of T cell changes during pregnancy in multiple sclerosis. This clone came up once. The data were produced by immunoSEQ multiplex PCR, yet TCRdb's version contains in-frame clones alone and is incomplete. The sample has fewer than 90,000 clones; 94% are singletons. This CDR3 is 16 amino acids long. Per the germline V gene, CDR1 is MDHEN and CDR2 is SYDVKM. V shed 5 bases, J shed 1 base, and the junction held 8 bases outside the gene matches. The receptor's source is a female donor in good health, enrolled as a control in a pregnancy study. The input for sequencing was peripheral blood, taken after pregnancy. This chain connects TRBV28 to TRBJ2-5; TRBD1 aligns across 9 bases. Here the CDR3 reads CASSEAGTGSQETQYF. Here the CDR3 DNA reads TGTGCCAGCAGTGAAGCCGGGACAGGGTCCCAAGAGACCCAGTACTTC.